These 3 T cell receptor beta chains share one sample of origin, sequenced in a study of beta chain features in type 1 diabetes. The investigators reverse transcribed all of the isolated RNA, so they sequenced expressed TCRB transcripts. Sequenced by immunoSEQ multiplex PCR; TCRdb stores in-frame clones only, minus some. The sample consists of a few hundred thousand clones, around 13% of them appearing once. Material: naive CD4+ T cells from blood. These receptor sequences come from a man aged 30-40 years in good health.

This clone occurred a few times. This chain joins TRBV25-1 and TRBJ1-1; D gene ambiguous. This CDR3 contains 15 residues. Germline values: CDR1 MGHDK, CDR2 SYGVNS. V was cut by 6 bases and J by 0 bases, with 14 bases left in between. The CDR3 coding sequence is TGTGCCAGCAGACCAGACCCCCTCATGAACACTGAAGCTTTCTTT. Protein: CASRPDPLMNTEAFF.

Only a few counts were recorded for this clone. CDR3 amino acids: CASSRLIGTEQETQYF. CDR3 DNA: TGTGCCAGCAGCCGATTAATCGGGACGGAACAAGAGACCCAGTACTTC. This sequence joins TRBV6-6 and TRBJ2-5; TRBD1 or TRBD2 may be the D gene (5 bases each). V was trimmed by 6 bases and J by 2 bases, leaving 19 bases between them. Germline-derived CDR1 and CDR2 are MNHNY and SVGAGI (reference sequence). The CDR3 is 16 amino acids.

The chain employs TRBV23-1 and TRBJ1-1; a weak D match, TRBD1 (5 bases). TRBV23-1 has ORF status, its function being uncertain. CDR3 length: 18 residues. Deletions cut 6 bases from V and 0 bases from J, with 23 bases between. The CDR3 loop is CASSPLGRSEAVNTEAFF. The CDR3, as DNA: TGCGCCAGCAGCCCTCTGGGACGTTCGGAGGCCGTGAACACTGAAGCTTTCTTT.